The present TCR beta chain was sequenced within a study of blood T cells in healthy people across ages. V lost 0 bases to trimming and J lost 7 bases, with 13 bases between them. The CDR3 runs 14 residues. Germline V gene lookup returns CDR1 GTSNPN and CDR2 SVGIG (reference sequence). Study-level points and caveats: The recorded TCR beta diversity per million T cells decreased in a roughly linear manner with age.

As for this clonotype: Antigen unknown.

PCR was performed a second time for about 6 to 12 cycles using a sample-barcoded 5' primer and a J-beta primer mix. The template-switch adaptor was a 5' adaptor with 12 random nucleotides. It tagged each cDNA molecule. TCRdb independently ran MiXCR on the 5' RACE reads; one entry per CDR3 protein. The sample yields approximately 680,000 distinct CDR3 sequences, 32% seen once. The TCR sequence derives from a woman aged 80 or over in good health. The sequenced sample was blood. This rearrangement joins TRBV30 to TRBJ1-5; D perhaps matches TRBD1 (6 bases). The CDR3: CAWSVPQGRQPQHF. CDR3 sequence (DNA): TGTGCCTGGAGTGTACCACAGGGCAGACAGCCCCAGCATTTT. Supplemented by reference TRBV30 and TRBJ1-5, the full variable domain reads SQTIHQWPATLVQPVGSPLSLECTVEGTSNPNLYWYRQAAGRGLQLLFYSVGIGQISSEVPQNLSASRPQDRQFILSSKKLLLSDSGFYLCAWSVPQGRQPQHFGDGTRLSIL.